A single T cell receptor (beta chain) is shown here with its context. The data belong to a study of CD8+ T cells in alopecia areata. Treatment: oral pan-JAK inhibitor, 5-10 mg twice daily. The CDR3 is 17 residues long. V was clipped by 1 base and J by 2 bases; unmatched bases: 12. Germline assignment: CDR1 GTSNPN and CDR2 SVGIG (reference sequence). As the sequencing template, cDNA was produced by extracting RNA and reverse transcribing it. The table came from immunoSEQ multiplex PCR; TCRdb's copy has only in-frame clones and leaves some out. The data hold fewer than 350,000 clones, with over 45% observed a single time.

Material: CD4+ T cells sorted from blood, obtained at week 24, from a patient treated with tofacitinib. This receptor was identified in a human donor with alopecia areata. This chain links TRBV30 with TRBJ2-7, with 9 positions matching TRBD1. The CDR3 DNA sequence: TGTGCCTGGAGTGCACAACCGGGACAGGGCTACGCCTACGAGCAGTACTTC. Residues: CAWSAQPGQGYAYEQYF.